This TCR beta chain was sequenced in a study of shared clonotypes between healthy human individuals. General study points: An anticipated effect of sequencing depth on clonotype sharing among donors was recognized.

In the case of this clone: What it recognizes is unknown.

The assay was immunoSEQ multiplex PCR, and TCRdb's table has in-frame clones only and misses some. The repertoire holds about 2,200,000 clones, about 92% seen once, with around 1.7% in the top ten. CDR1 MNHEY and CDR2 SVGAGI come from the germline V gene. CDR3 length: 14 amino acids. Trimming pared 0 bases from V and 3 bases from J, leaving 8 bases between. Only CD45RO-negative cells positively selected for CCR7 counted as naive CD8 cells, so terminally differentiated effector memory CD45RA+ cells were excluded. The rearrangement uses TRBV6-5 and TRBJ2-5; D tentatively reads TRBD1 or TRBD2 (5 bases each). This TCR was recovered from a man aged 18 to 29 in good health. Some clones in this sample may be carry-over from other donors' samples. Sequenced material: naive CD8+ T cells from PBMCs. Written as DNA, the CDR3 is TGTGCCAGCAGTTACTCACAGGAGGAAGAGACCCAGTACTTC. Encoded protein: CASSYSQEEETQYF.